The 9 T cell receptor beta chains below were found in one sample sequenced in a study of blood T cell repertoires in COVID-19. Sequencing was performed with immunoSEQ multiplex PCR; in TCRdb, only in-frame clones are kept and a portion is missing. The data contain roughly 68,000 clones, about 81% of them seen just once; the ten biggest clones take up about 9.1%. The sample comprised peripheral blood. These receptors came from a human donor in a cohort sampled during active COVID-19.

The V and J genes are TRBV30 and TRBJ1-3, with D possibly TRBD1 on 6 matching bases. Germline V gene data show CDR1 as GTSNPN and CDR2 as SVGIG (reference sequence). Trimming left V 0 bases short and J 0 bases short, with 9 bases between. The CDR3 spans 15 residues. CDR3 bases: TGTGCCTGGAGTGTTACAGGGTCCTCTGGAAACACCATATATTTT. It is translated as CAWSVTGSSGNTIYF. The variable domain in full, with the rest retrieved from reference TRBV30 and TRBJ1-3, is SQTIHQWPATLVQPVGSPLSLECTVEGTSNPNLYWYRQAAGRGLQLLFYSVGIGQISSEVPQNLSASRPQDRQFILSSKKLLLSDSGFYLCAWSVTGSSGNTIYFGEGSWLTVV.

The chain carries TRBV24-1 and TRBJ2-1; D not certain. CDR3 length: 14 amino acids. Germline CDR1 and CDR2: KGHDR and SFDVKD. The ends were cut back, 1 base at V and 6 bases at J, with 9 bases in the middle. CDR3 bases: TGTGCCACCAGTGATTTTAAGAGGAGCAATGAGCAGTTCTTC. Its protein product is CATSDFKRSNEQFF.

The V and J genes are TRBV18 and TRBJ2-7; TRBD1 matches 8 bases. The length of the CDR3 is 15 residues. The V gene's germline CDR1 is KGHSH and CDR2 LQKENI. Trimming took 2 bases from V and 5 from J; bases not matched to a gene: 8. In nucleotides, the CDR3 is TGTGCCAGCTCACCAATAAGACAGGGGAACGACGAGCAGTACTTC. Translated: CASSPIRQGNDEQYF.

The V and J genes are TRBV24-1 and TRBJ2-2; tentatively, D is TRBD1 (6 bases). V lost 4 bases and J lost 2, with 10 bases in between. This CDR3 has 15 amino acids. CDR1 is KGHDR, CDR2 SFDVKD, per germline. The CDR3 DNA sequence: TGTGCCACCAGTGAGGCAGGGGTCAACACCGGGGAGCTGTTTTTT. Its protein product is CATSEAGVNTGELFF.

The chain combines TRBV7-8 with TRBJ2-1; 11 nucleotides line up with TRBD2. This CDR3 contains 21 residues. Germline V gene lookup returns CDR1 SGHVS and CDR2 FQNEAQ. Trimming took 1 base from V and 1 from J; bases not matched to a gene: 15. CDR3 sequence (DNA): TGTGCCAGCAGCTTAGAGAAACTAGCGGGGGACCGGAGGGGGTCCTACAATGAGCAGTTCTTC. Translation gives CASSLEKLAGDRRGSYNEQFF.

Written as DNA, the CDR3 is TGTGCCAGCAGCTTGGTTTCCAGGGATTCCTACGAGCAGTACTTC. This encodes CASSLVSRDSYEQYF. V is TRBV5-6 and J is TRBJ2-7; weak D call: TRBD1 (5 bases). Trimming removed 0 bases from V and 1 base from J, with 11 bases in between. The CDR3 sequence is 15 residues long. The germline V gene has CDR1 SGHDT and CDR2 YYEEEE.

Only one count was recorded for this clone. Different DNA sequences within this sample yield the same CDR3. The rearrangement links TRBV7-9 to TRBJ2-5; no reliable D call. Per germline, CDR1 SEHNR and CDR2 FQNEAQ (reference sequence). CDR3 length: 13 amino acids. V was trimmed by 5 bases and J by 1 base, leaving 8 bases between them. CDR3 coding DNA: TGTGCCAGCAGCCCGCCGGGCCAAGAGACCCAGTACTTC. Residues: CASSPPGQETQYF.

The V call is TRBV6-4, the J call TRBJ2-1; TRBD2 matches at 15 bases. This CDR3 is 15 amino acids long. The V gene's germline CDR1 is MRHNA and CDR2 SNTAGT. The junction had 1 base not matched to a gene; V was cut back by 3 bases and J by 7 bases. CDR3 amino acids: CASSDGTSGRNEQFF. CDR3 bases: TGTGCCAGCAGTGATGGGACTAGCGGGAGGAATGAGCAGTTCTTC.

This clone was detected a few times. The chain has TRBV2 and TRBJ2-5, with D possibly being TRBD2 (5 bases). V was shortened by 2 bases and J by 1 base, with 14 bases between the two germline ends. Germline V lookup: CDR1 SNHLY, CDR2 FYNNEI. The CDR3 has 16 amino acids. The CDR3 is CASSERWRRGQETQYF. The CDR3, as DNA: TGTGCCAGCAGTGAAAGGTGGAGGAGAGGCCAAGAGACCCAGTACTTC. Complete variable domain (other parts from reference TRBV2 and TRBJ2-5): EPEVTQTPSHQVTQMGQEVILRCVPISNHLYFYWYRQILGQKVEFLVSFYNNEISEKSEIFDDQFSVERPDGSNFTLKIRSTKLEDSAMYFCASSERWRRGQETQYFGPGTRLLVL.